Shown below are 13 T cell receptor beta chains from a single sample sequenced in a study of cytomegalovirus exposure and HLA in healthy donors. The PCR employed 60 Vbeta primers together with 13 Jbeta primers. The protocol was immunoSEQ multiplex PCR, while the TCRdb copy is restricted to in-frame clones and leaves out a portion. In the table there are some 170,000 clones, approximately 80% of which are singletons. The sequenced sample consisted of PBMCs. The receptor source for this set is a man aged 18 to 30 in good health and CMV-seropositive.

This chain joins TRBV10-1 and TRBJ2-5; TRBD1 is a possible D gene (6 bases). The V and J ends lost 5 bases and 2 bases respectively, with 15 bases between them. Germline lookup yields CDR1 WNHNN and CDR2 SYGVQD (reference sequence). This CDR3 region has 15 residues. CDR3: CASSRYRVTQETQYF. The CDR3 bases are TGCGCCAGCAGTCGATACAGGGTAACTCAAGAGACCCAGTACTTC.

V is TRBV9 and J is TRBJ2-3; D is perhaps TRBD2 (5 bases). The CDR3 has 15 residues. Per germline, CDR1 SGDLS and CDR2 YYNGEE. V shed 1 base and J shed 0 bases, with 9 bases lying between them. CDR3 coding DNA: TGTGCCAGCAGCGTAATCGGGATGAGCACAGATACGCAGTATTTT. It codes for CASSVIGMSTDTQYF.

This rearrangement joins TRBV10-1 to TRBJ2-2, with D possibly being TRBD1 (5 bases). The CDR3 is made up of 14 amino acids. Germline-derived CDR1 and CDR2 are WNHNN and SYGVQD (reference sequence). V lost 0 bases and J lost 4, with 6 bases in between. The CDR3, as DNA: TGCGCCAGCAGTGAGTCGCAGGGCACCGGGGAGCTGTTTTTT. This translates into CASSESQGTGELFF.

The chain carries TRBV11-2 and TRBJ1-5; 11 nucleotides align to TRBD1. This CDR3 comprises 14 residues. Trimming took 6 bases from V and 7 from J; bases not matched to a gene: 5. Germline V gene data show CDR1 as SGHAT and CDR2 as FQNNGV. This CDR3 reads CASSEGQGVQPQHF. CDR3 coding DNA: TGTGCCAGCAGTGAGGGACAGGGGGTGCAGCCCCAGCATTTT.

The chain uses TRBV10-3 and TRBJ1-2; D unclear. Looked up from germline, CDR1 is ENHRY and CDR2 is SYGVKD. This CDR3 has 14 residues. The germline V and J ends were trimmed by 0 bases and 2 bases, with 7 bases remaining between them. CDR3 in amino acids: CAISESSANYGYTF. The DNA for the CDR3 is TGTGCCATCAGTGAGTCAAGCGCGAACTATGGCTACACCTTC.

This clone has just a few counts. Written as DNA, the CDR3 is TGTGCCAGCAGCGTAGGTCCTGTAGGACAGGGCTCTGGAAACACCATATATTTT. Protein product: CASSVGPVGQGSGNTIYF. The chain recombines TRBV9 with TRBJ1-3; 8 positions match TRBD1. Germline V gives CDR1 SGDLS, CDR2 YYNGEE. With 0 bases clipped from V and 0 bases from J, the junction kept 8 bases outside the gene matches. The CDR3 totals 18 residues. The whole variable domain, filled in from reference TRBV9 and TRBJ1-3, reads DSGVTQTPKHLITATGQRVTLRCSPRSGDLSVYWYQQSLDQGLQFLIQYYNGEERAKGNILERFSAQQFPDLHSELNLSSLELGDSALYFCASSVGPVGQGSGNTIYFGEGSWLTVV.

The V call is TRBV7-2, the J call TRBJ1-6; no firm D call. V was clipped by 2 bases and J by 7 bases, with 18 bases between them. The V gene's germline CDR1 is SGHTA and CDR2 FQGNSA. This CDR3 comprises 17 residues. The CDR3 DNA is TGTGCCAGCAGCTTATTCCTCGCACGAGGCGGAAATTCACCCCTCCACTTT. Translated: CASSLFLARGGNSPLHF.

The chain joins TRBV4-2 to TRBJ1-5; D not certain. Germline V gives CDR1 LGHNA, CDR2 YNFKEQ. The CDR3 runs 13 residues. Between the trimmed V and J ends, which lost 5 bases and 0 bases, there was a span of 5 bases. The CDR3 sequence is CASSLHSNQPQHF. DNA of the CDR3: TGTGCCAGCAGCTTACATAGCAATCAGCCCCAGCATTTT.

The chain is built from TRBV9 and TRBJ2-5; 11 nucleotides align to TRBD1. Germline loops: CDR1 SGDLS, CDR2 YYNGEE. The CDR3 extends over 16 amino acids. J lost 4 bases, V lost 0 bases, and 5 bases had no gene match. The DNA for the CDR3 is TGTGCCAGCAGCGTAGGGGGTGGACAGGGGGCAGAGACCCAGTACTTC. It encodes CASSVGGGQGAETQYF. The full variable domain, its missing parts supplied by reference TRBV9 and TRBJ2-5, is DSGVTQTPKHLITATGQRVTLRCSPRSGDLSVYWYQQSLDQGLQFLIQYYNGEERAKGNILERFSAQQFPDLHSELNLSSLELGDSALYFCASSVGGGQGAETQYFGPGTRLLVL.

This chain links TRBV27 with TRBJ1-2, with a weak D call TRBD1 (5 bases). CDR1 and CDR2 (germline): MNHEY, SMNVEV (reference sequence). Trimming took off 5 bases at V and 7 bases at J, with 23 bases between the two ends. The CDR3 covers 16 residues. The CDR3 loop reads CASSHRSGQGVGGYTF. The CDR3 DNA reads as TGTGCCAGCAGTCACAGGTCGGGTCAGGGTGTGGGTGGCTACACCTTC.

In its sample, this clone was seen once. V and J are TRBV11-2 and TRBJ1-4; D ambiguous. The V end lost 1 base, the J end lost 8 bases, and 5 bases lay between the germline ends. The CDR3 loop spans 12 amino acids. The germline V gene encodes CDR1 SGHAT and CDR2 FQNNGV. In DNA form, the CDR3 reads TGTGCCAGCAGCTTAGTTGGCGAAAAACTGTTTTTT. Translation: CASSLVGEKLFF. Full variable domain (missing parts from reference TRBV11-2 and TRBJ1-4): EAGVAQSPRYKIIEKRQSVAFWCNPISGHATLYWYQQILGQGPKLLIQFQNNGVVDDSQLPKDRFSAERLKGVDSTLKIQPAKLEDSAVYLCASSLVGEKLFFGSGTQLSVL.

The chain recombines TRBV6-5 with TRBJ2-2, with a possible D match to TRBD1 (5 bases). The CDR3 has 14 amino acids. CDR1 is MNHEY, CDR2 SVGAGI, per germline. V lost 6 bases to trimming and J lost 5 bases, with 13 bases between them. The CDR3 spells CASSHSPGTGELFF. The CDR3 nucleotides read TGTGCCAGCAGCCACTCCCCAGGGACCGGGGAGCTGTTTTTT.

V gene TRBV29-1 combines with J gene TRBJ2-7, with 9 bases fitting TRBD1. The V gene's germline CDR1 is SQVTM and CDR2 ANQGSEA. The CDR3 loop spans 17 amino acids. The junction had 15 bases not matched to a gene; V was cut back by 4 bases and J by 2 bases. The CDR3 bases are TGCAGCGTTGGGGCTGGCTTGGGACAGGGAATTCCCTACGAGCAGTACTTC. As protein: CSVGAGLGQGIPYEQYF.